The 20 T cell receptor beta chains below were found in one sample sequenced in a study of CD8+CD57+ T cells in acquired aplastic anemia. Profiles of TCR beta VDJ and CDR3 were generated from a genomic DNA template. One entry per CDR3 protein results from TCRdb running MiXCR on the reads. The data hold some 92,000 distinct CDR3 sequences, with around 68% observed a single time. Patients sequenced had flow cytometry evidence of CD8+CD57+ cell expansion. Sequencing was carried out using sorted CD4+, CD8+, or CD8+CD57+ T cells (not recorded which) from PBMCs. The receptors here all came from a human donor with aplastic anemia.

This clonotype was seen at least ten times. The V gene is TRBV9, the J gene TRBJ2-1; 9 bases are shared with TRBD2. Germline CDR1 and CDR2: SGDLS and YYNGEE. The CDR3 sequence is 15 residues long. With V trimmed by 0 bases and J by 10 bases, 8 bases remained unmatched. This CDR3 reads CASSVAETSGSEQFF. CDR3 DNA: TGTGCCAGCAGCGTAGCTGAGACTAGCGGCTCAGAGCAGTTCTTC.

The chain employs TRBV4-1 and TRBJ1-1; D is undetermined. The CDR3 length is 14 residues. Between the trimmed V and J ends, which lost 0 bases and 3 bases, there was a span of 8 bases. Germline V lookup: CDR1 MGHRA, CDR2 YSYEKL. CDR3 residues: CASSQDLVYTEAFF. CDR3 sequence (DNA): TGCGCCAGCAGCCAAGATTTGGTATACACTGAAGCTTTCTTT.

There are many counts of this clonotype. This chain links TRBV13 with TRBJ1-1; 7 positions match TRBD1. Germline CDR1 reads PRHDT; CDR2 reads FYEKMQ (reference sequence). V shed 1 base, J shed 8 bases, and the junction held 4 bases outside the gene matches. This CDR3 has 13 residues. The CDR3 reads CASSLVTGEEAFF. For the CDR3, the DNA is TGTGCCAGCAGCTTAGTCACAGGGGAAGAAGCTTTCTTT.

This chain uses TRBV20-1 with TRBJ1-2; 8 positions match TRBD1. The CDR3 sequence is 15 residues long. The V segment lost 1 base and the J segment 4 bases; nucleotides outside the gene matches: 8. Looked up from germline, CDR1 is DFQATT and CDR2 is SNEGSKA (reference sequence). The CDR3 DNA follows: TGCAGTGCTAGAGGTACCGGGACAGGAGGCTATGGCTACACCTTC. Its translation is CSARGTGTGGYGYTF.

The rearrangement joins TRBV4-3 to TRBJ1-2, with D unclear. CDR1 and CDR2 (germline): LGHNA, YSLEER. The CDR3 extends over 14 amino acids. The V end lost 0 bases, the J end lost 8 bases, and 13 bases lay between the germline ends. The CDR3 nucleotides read TGCGCCAGCAGCCAAGATGGGGTGGTGGGGGGCTACACCTTC. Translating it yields CASSQDGVVGGYTF.

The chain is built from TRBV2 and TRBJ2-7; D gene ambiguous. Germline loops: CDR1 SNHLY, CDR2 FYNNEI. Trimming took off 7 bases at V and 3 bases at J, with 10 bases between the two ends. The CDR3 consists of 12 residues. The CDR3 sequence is CASKGTLYEQYF. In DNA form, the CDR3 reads TGTGCCAGCAAGGGCACCCTCTACGAGCAGTACTTC.

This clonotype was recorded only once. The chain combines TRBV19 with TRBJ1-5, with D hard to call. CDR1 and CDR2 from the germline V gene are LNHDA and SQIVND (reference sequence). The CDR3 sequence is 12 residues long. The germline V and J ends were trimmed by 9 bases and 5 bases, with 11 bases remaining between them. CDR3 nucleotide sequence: TGTGCCAGCTCCTTCATAGATCAGCCCCAGCATTTT. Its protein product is CASSFIDQPQHF.

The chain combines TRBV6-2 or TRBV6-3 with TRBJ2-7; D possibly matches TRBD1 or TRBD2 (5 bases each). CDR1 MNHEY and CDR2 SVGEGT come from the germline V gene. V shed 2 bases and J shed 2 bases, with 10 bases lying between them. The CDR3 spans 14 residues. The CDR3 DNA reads TGTGCCAGCAGTTACGGGCAGGGAGCCTACGAGCAGTACTTC. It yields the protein CASSYGQGAYEQYF.

CDR3 region: CSAGGPPMAEQYF. The CDR3 DNA follows: TGCAGTGCTGGAGGACCCCCGATGGCCGAGCAGTACTTC. This chain joins TRBV20-1 and TRBJ2-7; possible D gene TRBD2, 5 bases. The V gene's germline CDR1 is DFQATT and CDR2 SNEGSKA (reference sequence). Trimming took 5 bases from V and 6 from J, leaving 17 bases between them. The CDR3 totals 13 residues.

CDR3 coding DNA: TGTGCCACCAGGGAAGCAGATACGCAGTATTTT. Its translation: CATREADTQYF. The chain is built from TRBV24-1 and TRBJ2-3, with no clear D. V was trimmed by 7 bases and J by 4 bases, leaving 5 bases between them. CDR1 and CDR2 (germline): KGHDR, SFDVKD. This CDR3 is built from 11 residues.

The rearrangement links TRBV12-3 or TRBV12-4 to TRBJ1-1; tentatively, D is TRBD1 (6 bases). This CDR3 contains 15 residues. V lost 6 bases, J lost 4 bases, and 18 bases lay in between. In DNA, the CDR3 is TGTGCCAGCAGGCCGGGAGGGGGGAGTGGCACTGAAGCTTTCTTT. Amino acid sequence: CASRPGGGSGTEAFF.

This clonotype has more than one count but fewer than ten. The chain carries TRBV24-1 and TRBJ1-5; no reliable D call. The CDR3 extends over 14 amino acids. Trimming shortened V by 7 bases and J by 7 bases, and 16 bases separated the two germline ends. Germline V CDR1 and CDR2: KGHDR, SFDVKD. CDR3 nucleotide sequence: TGTGCCACCAGGGCTGCCGGCGGGGAACAGCCCCAGCATTTT. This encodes CATRAAGGEQPQHF.

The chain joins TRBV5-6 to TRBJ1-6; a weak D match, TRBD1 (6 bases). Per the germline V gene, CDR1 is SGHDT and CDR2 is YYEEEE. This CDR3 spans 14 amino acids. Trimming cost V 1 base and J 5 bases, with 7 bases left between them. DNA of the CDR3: TGTGCCAGCAGCTTGCGGGACAATAATTCACCCCTCCACTTT. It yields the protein CASSLRDNNSPLHF.

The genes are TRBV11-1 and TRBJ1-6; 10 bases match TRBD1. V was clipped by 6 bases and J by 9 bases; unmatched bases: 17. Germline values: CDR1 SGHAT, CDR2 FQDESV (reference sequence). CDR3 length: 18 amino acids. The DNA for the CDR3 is TGTGCCAGCAGTTACTCCGGAAGACAGGGGGCGGTTGGTTCACCCCTCCACTTT. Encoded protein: CASSYSGRQGAVGSPLHF. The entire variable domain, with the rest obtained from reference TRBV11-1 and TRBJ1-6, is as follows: EAEVAQSPRYKITEKSQAVAFWCDPISGHATLYWYRQILGQGPELLVQFQDESVVDDSQLPKDRFSAERLKGVDSTLKIQPAELGDSAMYLCASSYSGRQGAVGSPLHFGNGTRLTVT.

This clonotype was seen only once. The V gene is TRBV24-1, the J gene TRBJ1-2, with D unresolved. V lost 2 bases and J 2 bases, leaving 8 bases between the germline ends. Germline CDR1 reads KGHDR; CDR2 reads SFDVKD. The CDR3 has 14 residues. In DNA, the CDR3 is TGTGCCACCAGTGATTCGGCAGTAAACTATGGCTACACCTTC. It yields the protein CATSDSAVNYGYTF.

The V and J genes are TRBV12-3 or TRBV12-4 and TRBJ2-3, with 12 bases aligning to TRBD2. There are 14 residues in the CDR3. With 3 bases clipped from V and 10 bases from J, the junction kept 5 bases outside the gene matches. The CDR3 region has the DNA TGTGCCAGCAGTTTCGGACTAGCGGGAATGGCGCAGTATTTT. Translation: CASSFGLAGMAQYF.

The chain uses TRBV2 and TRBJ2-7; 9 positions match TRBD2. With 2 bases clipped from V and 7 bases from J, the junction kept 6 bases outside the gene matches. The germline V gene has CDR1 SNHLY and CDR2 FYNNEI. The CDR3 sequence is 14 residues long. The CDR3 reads CASSERGLAVEQYF. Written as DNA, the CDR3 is TGTGCCAGCAGTGAACGGGGACTAGCTGTTGAGCAGTACTTC. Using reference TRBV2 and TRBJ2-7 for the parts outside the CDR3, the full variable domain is EPEVTQTPSHQVTQMGQEVILRCVPISNHLYFYWYRQILGQKVEFLVSFYNNEISEKSEIFDDQFSVERPDGSNFTLKIRSTKLEDSAMYFCASSERGLAVEQYFGPGTRLTVT.

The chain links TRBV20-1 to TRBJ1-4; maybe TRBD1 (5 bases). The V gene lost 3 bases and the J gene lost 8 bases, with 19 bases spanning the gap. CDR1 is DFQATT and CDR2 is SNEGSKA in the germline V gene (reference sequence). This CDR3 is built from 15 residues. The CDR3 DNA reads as TGCAGTGCTAGGTACCCAGGGTCCTTGGGAGAAAAACTGTTTTTT. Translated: CSARYPGSLGEKLFF.

This chain's CDR3 is CATSEGHNELFF. CDR3 nucleotide sequence: TGTGCCACCAGTGAAGGACACAACGAACTGTTTTTT. The V call is TRBV24-1, the J call TRBJ1-4; possible D gene TRBD1, 5 bases. The CDR3 has 12 amino acids. Germline CDR1 KGHDR, CDR2 SFDVKD. V lost 4 bases and J lost 12, with 11 bases in between.

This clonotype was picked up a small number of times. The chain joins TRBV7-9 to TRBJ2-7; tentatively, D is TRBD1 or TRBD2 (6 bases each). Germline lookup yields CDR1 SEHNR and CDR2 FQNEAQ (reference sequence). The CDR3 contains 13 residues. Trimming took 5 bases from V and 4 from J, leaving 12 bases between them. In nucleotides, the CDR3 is TGTGCCAGCAGCCAAGGGGGGACTTACGAGCAGTACTTC. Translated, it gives CASSQGGTYEQYF.